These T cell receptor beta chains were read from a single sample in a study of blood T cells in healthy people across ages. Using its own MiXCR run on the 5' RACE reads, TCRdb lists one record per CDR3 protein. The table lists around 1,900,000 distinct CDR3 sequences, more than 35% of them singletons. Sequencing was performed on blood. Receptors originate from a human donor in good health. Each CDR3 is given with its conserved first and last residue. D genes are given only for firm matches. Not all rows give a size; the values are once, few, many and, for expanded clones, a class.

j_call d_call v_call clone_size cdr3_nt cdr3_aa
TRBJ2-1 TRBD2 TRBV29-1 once TGCAGCTTTCTAGCGGGAGGGCTCTACAATGAGCAGTTCTTC CSFLAGGLYNEQFF
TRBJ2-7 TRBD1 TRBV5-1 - TGCGCCAGCAGCTTAAAGTCCGGGACAGCCTCCTACGAGCAGTACTTC CASSLKSGTASYEQYF
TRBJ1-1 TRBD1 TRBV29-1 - TGCAGCGTTCAGGGGGGAGGGGGGCAGTCCGACACTGAAGCTTTCTTT CSVQGGGGQSDTEAFF
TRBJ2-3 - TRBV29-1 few TGCAGCGTTGAAGTAGGGGTAGGAGATACGCAGTATTTT CSVEVGVGDTQYF
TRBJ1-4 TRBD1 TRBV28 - TGTGCCAGCAGTACCCGACAGGGGGGGAATGAAAAACTGTTTTTT CASSTRQGGNEKLFF
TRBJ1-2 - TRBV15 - TGTGCCACCAGCAGAGATCGGTGGCCCCCGGCGGGCTACACCTTC CATSRDRWPPAGYTF
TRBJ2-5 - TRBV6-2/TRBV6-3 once TGTGCCAGCAGTTCCCCTCATCGGGGCGCACAAGAGACCCAGTACTTC CASSSPHRGAQETQYF
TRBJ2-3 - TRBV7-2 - TGTGCCAGCAGCTTAGCCTTCGGGGATACGCAGTATTTT CASSLAFGDTQYF
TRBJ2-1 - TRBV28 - TGTGCCAGCTACAGGGTTTGGAATGAGCAGTTCTTC CASYRVWNEQFF
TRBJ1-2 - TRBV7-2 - TGTGCCCGCAGCTTGGGGGCTAACTATGGCTACACCTTC CARSLGANYGYTF
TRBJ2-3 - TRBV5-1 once TGCGCCAGCAGCTTGATCACTAGCATTACAGATACGCAGTATTTT CASSLITSITDTQYF
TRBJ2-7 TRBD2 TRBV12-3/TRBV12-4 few TGTGCCAGCAGTTTCGGGGGGAAGCAGTACTTC CASSFGGKQYF
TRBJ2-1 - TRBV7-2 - TGTGCCAGCAGCTTAACCTCGTCTCATCGGGAGCAGTTCTTC CASSLTSSHREQFF
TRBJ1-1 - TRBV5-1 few TGCGCCAGCAGCTTGGGAGGGGTGGATCGAGGGACAGAAGCTTTCTTT CASSLGGVDRGTEAFF
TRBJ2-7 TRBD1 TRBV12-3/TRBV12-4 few TGTGCCAGCAGGCGACAGGGGGCGCGAGAGCAGTACTTC CASRRQGAREQYF
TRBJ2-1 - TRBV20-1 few TGCAGTGCCGGCAGGGAGTCGAGAGGCAATGAGCAGTTCTTC CSAGRESRGNEQFF